This T cell receptor (beta chain) was obtained from a study of blood T cell repertoires in COVID-19. Study-level information: Whether acute or convalescent, the COVID-19 samples came from the United States, Italy and Spain.

The CDR3 has 16 amino acids. Trimming pared 0 bases from V and 2 bases from J, leaving 11 bases between. Germline-derived CDR1 and CDR2 are KGHDR and SFDVKD. In the original analysis: Quantification of nucleated cells was approximated via reference gene primer amplification. Method: immunoSEQ multiplex PCR; TCRdb's copy keeps in-frame clones and lacks some. V, J and clone size derive from that table, while D and trimming were established from the DNA sequence. This table has 150,000 to 200,000 clones, over 75% appearing once. This TCR was recovered from a man between 65 and 85 years old who had recovered from COVID-19. The genes are TRBV24-1 and TRBJ2-3; TRBD1 is a possible D gene (6 bases). Sequencing was carried out using peripheral blood. CDR3 bases: TGTGCCACCAGTGATTTGCTAACAGGGAACACAGATACGCAGTATTTT. As protein: CATSDLLTGNTDTQYF.